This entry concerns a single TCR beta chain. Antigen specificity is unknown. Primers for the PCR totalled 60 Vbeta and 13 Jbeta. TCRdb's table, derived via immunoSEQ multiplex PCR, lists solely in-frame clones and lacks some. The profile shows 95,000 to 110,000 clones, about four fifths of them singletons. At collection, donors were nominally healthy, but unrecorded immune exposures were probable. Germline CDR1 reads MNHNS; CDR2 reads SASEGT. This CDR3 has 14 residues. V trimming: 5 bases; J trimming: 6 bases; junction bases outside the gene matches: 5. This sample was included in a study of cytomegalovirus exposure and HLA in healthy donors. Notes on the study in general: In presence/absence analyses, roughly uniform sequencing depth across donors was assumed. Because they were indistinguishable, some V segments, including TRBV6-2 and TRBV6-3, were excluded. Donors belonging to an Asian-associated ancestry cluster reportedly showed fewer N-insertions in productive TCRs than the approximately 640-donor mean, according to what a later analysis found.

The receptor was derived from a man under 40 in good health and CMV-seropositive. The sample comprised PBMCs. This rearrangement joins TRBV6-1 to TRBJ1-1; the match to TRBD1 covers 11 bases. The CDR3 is CASSRTGGEAEAFF. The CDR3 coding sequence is TGTGCCAGCAGTCGGACAGGGGGCGAGGCTGAAGCTTTCTTT.